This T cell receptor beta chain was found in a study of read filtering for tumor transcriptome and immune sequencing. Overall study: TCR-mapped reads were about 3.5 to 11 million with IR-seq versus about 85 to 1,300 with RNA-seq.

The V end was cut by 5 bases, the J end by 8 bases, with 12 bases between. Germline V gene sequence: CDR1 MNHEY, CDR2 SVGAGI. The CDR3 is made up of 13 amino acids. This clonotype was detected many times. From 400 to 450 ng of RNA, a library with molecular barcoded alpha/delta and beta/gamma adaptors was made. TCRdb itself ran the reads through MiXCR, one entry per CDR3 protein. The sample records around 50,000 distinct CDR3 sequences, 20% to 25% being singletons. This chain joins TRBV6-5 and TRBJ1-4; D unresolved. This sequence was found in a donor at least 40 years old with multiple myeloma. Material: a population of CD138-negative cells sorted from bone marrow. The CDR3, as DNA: TGTGCCAGCAGTGTCGTGTTAGGGGAAAAACTGTTTTTT. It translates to CASSVVLGEKLFF.